The entry below describes one TCR beta chain. Its antigen is not known. The data belong to a study of lymphopenia after photon versus proton radiotherapy. Study-wide points: Under photons, naive T cells and diversity fell while effector/memory populations rose. After lymphocyte nadir, photon-treated repertoires showed oligoclonal expansion, especially CD8+ Temra.

The CDR3 totals 11 residues. The germline gives CDR1 LGHNT, CDR2 FRNRAP. Sequencing was performed with immunoSEQ multiplex PCR; in TCRdb, only in-frame clones are kept and a portion is missing. The table lists under 75,000 clones, around 92% of them singletons. This specimen was peripheral blood, taken from a patient treated with photon-based radiotherapy. This sequence joins TRBV12-5 and TRBJ1-2; 10 nucleotides agree with TRBD1. The sequence came from a woman aged 35 to 49 with cholangiocarcinoma. Written as DNA, the CDR3 is TGTGCCTTGGACAGGGGGAACGGCTACACCTTC. Encoded protein: CALDRGNGYTF.